The clone carrying this TCR beta chain occurred a few times. RNA transcripts were the template for amplifying TCR beta CDR3 regions. HTBI primers were used for first-round RT-PCR of the TCR CDR3. TCRdb reanalysed the multiplex PCR reads using MiXCR and keeps one entry per CDR3 protein. The table has fewer than 900,000 distinct CDR3 sequences, around 20% seen once; the top ten hold around 17%. This entry is derived from a study of T cells in Graves' hyperthyroidism and ophthalmopathy. The J segment lost 4 bases and the V segment lost 3 bases, leaving 9 bases of the junction unmatched. The CDR3 consists of 16 residues. Germline CDR1 reads DFQATT; CDR2 reads SNEGSKA (reference sequence).

The V gene is TRBV20-1, the J gene TRBJ1-6, with 7 bases matching TRBD1. This receptor was identified in a woman between 45 and 60 years old with Graves' hyperthyroidism that later progressed to Graves' ophthalmopathy. Specimen: blood. The CDR3 DNA follows: TGCAGTGCTAGGAAGGGGGCGGATTTTTATAATTCACCCCTCCACTTT. It codes for CSARKGADFYNSPLHF.